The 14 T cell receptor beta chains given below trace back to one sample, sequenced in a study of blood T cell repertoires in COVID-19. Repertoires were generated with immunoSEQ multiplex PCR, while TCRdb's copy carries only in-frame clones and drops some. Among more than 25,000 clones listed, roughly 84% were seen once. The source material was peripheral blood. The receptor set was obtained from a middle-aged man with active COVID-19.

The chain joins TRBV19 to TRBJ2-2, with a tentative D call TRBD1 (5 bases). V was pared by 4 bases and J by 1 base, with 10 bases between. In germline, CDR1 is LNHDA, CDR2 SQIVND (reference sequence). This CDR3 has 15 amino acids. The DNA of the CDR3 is TGTGCCAGTAGTAATGCCGACAGGAACACCGGGGAGCTGTTTTTT. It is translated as CASSNADRNTGELFF. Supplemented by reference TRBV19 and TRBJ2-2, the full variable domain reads DGGITQSPKYLFRKEGQNVTLSCEQNLNHDAMYWYRQDPGQGLRLIYYSQIVNDFQKGDIAEGYSVSREKKESFPLTVTSAQKNPTAFYLCASSNADRNTGELFFGEGSRLTVL.

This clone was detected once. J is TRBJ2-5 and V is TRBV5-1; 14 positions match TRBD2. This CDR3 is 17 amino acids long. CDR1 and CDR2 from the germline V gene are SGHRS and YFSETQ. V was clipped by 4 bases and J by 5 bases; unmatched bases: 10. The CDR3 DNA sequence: TGCGCCAGCAGCCCGGGACTAGCGGGGGCCCTCGGGGAGACCCAGTACTTC. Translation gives CASSPGLAGALGETQYF.

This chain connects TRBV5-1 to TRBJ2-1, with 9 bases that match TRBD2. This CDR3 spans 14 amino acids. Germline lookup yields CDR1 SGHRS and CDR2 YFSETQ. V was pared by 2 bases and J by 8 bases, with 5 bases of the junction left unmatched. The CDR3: CASSFQRGADEQFF. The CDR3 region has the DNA TGCGCCAGCAGCTTCCAGCGGGGGGCAGATGAGCAGTTCTTC. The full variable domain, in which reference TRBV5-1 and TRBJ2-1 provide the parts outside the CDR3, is KAGVTQTPRYLIKTRGQQVTLSCSPISGHRSVSWYQQTPGQGLQFLFEYFSETQRNKGNFPGRFSGRQFSNSRSEMNVSTLELGDSALYLCASSFQRGADEQFFGPGTRLTVL.

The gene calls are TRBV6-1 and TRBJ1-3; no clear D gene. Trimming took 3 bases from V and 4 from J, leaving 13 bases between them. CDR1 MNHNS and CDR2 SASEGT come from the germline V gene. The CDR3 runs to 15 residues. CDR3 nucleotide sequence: TGTGCCAGCAGTGATAGCCCCGGCACCGGAAACACCATATATTTT. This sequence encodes CASSDSPGTGNTIYF.

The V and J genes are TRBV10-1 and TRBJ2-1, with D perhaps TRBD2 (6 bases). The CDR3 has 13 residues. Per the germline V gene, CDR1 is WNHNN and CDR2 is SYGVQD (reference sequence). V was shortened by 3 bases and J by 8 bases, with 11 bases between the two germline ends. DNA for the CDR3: TGCGCCAGCAGTGATATAGCGGCCGATGAGCAGTTCTTC. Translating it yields CASSDIAADEQFF.

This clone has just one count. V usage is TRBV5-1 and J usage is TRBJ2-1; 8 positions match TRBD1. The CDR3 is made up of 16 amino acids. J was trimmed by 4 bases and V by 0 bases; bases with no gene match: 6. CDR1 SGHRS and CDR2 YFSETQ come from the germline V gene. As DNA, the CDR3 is TGCGCCAGCAGCTTGGAACGGACAGGGTTTTACAATGAGCAGTTCTTC. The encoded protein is CASSLERTGFYNEQFF.

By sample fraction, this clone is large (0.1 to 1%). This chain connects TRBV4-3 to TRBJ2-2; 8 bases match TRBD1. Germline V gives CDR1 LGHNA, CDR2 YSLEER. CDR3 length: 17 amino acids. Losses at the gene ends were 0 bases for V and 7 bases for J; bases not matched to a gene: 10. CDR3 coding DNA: TGCGCCAGCAGCCAAGAATCAGGGGGCATTTATGACGGGGAGCTGTTTTTT. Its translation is CASSQESGGIYDGELFF.

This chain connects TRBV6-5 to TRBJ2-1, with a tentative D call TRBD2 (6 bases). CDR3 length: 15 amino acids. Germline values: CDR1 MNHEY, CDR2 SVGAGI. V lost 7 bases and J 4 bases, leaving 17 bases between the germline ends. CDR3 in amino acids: CASNRLGGGYNEQFF. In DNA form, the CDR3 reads TGTGCCAGCAACCGCTTGGGGGGTGGATACAATGAGCAGTTCTTC.

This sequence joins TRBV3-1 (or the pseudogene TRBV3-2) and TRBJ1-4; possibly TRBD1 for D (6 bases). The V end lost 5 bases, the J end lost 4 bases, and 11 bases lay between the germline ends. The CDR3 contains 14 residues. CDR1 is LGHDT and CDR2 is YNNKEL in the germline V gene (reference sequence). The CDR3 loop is CASSARTVNEKLFF. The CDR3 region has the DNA TGTGCCAGCAGCGCACGGACAGTTAATGAAAAACTGTTTTTT.

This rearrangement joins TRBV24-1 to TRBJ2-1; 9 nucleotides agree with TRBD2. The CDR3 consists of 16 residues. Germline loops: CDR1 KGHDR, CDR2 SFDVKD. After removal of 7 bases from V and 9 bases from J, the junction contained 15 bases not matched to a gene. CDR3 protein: CATSRHASGMSGEQFF. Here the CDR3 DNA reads TGTGCCACCAGCCGACATGCTAGCGGGATGTCTGGTGAGCAGTTCTTC.

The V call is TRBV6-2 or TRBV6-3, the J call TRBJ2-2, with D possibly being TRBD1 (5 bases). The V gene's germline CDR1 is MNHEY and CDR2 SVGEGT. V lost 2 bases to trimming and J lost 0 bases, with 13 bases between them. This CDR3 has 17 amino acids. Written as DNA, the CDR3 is TGTGCCAGCAGTTACCTAATACAACAGGCGAACACCGGGGAGCTGTTTTTT. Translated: CASSYLIQQANTGELFF.

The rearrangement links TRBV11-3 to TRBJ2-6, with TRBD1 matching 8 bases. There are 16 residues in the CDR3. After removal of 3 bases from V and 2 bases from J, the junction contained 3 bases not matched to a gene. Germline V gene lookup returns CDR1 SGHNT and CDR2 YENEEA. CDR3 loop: CASSLSRGPGANVLTF. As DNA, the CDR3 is TGTGCCAGCAGCTTGTCCAGGGGGCCTGGGGCCAACGTCCTGACTTTC.

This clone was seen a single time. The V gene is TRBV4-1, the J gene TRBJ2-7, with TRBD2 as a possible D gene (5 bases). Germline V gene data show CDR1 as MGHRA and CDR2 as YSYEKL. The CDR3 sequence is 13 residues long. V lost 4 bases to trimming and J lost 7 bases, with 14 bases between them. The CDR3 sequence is CASSLQQGGEQYF. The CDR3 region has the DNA TGCGCCAGCAGCCTACAGCAAGGCGGGGAGCAGTACTTC.

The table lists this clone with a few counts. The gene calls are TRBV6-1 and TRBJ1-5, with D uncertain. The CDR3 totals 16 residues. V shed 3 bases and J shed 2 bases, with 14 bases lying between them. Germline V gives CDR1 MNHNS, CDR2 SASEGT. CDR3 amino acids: CASSDLPSGGNQPQHF. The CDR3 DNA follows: TGTGCCAGCAGTGACCTCCCGTCAGGCGGCAATCAGCCCCAGCATTTT.